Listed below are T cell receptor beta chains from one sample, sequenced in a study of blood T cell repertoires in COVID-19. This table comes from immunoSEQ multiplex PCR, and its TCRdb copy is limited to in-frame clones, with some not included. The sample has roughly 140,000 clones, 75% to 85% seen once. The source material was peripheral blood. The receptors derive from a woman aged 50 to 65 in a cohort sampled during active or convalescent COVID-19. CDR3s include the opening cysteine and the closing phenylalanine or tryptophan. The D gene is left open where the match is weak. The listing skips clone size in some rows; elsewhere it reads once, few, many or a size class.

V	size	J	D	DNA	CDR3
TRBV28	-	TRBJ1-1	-	TGTGCCAGCAACATAGACACGGTCGGTCGAACTGAAGCTTTCTTT	CASNIDTVGRTEAFF
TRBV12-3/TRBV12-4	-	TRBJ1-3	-	TGTGCCAGCAACCCGACAAGTGGAAACACCATATATTTT	CASNPTSGNTIYF
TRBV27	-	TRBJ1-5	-	TGTGCCAGCAGTTTCACAGGGTGGCAGCCCCAGCATTTT	CASSFTGWQPQHF
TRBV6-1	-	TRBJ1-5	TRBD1	TGTGCCAGCAGTGAAGCGCCGGGGACAGGGAACTCCAATCAGCCCCAGCATTTT	CASSEAPGTGNSNQPQHF
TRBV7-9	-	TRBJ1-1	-	TGTGCCAGCAGGGAGGGATTGAACACTGAAGCTTTCTTT	CASREGLNTEAFF
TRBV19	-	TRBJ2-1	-	TGTGCCAGTAGTATCCAGGCCCAAAATGAGCAGTTCTTC	CASSIQAQNEQFF
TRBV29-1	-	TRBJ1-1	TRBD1	TGCAGCGTGGGGGACAGGGGGGGACCCTCGTCCACTGAAGCTTTCTTT	CSVGDRGGPSSTEAFF
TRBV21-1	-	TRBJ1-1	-	TGTGCCAGCAGCAACCACGAGGACAGTCGACCCCCAGCTTTCTTT	CASSNHEDSRPPAFF
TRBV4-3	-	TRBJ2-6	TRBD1	TGCGCCAGATCTGATTGGACAGGGAGGATACTTAGCTCTGGGGCCAACGTCCTGACTTTC	CARSDWTGRILSSGANVLTF
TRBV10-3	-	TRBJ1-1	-	TGTGCCATCAGTGCGGGCCTACAGGGAACTGAAGCTTTCTTT	CAISAGLQGTEAFF
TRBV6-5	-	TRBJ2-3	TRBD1	TGTGCCAGCAGTCCGGGACAGGGGAAGCATACGCAGTATTTT	CASSPGQGKHTQYF
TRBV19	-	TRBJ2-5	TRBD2	TGTGCCAGTAGCCCCGGGACTAGCGGCCTCCAAGAGACCCAGTACTTC	CASSPGTSGLQETQYF
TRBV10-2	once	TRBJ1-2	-	TGCGCCAGCAGAGGGAGACCTACGCAGGGGCTTGATGGCTACACCTTC	CASRGRPTQGLDGYTF
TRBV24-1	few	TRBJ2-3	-	TGTGCCACCAGCAGACCAGGGGCCTCTGGCACAGATACGCAGTATTTT	CATSRPGASGTDTQYF
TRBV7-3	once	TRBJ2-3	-	TGTGCCAGCAGCTTAAGTTTCGCGGATACGCAGTATTTT	CASSLSFADTQYF
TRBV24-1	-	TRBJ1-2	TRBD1	TGTGCCACCAGTGATAGACAGGGCCACTATGGCTACACCTTC	CATSDRQGHYGYTF
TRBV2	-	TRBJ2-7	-	TGTGCCAGCAGAGAATACTCAAATCGGGACGAGCAGTACTTC	CASREYSNRDEQYF
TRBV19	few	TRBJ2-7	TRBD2	TGTGCCAGTAGTATAGTTAGCGGGGGTACCTACGAGCAGTACTTC	CASSIVSGGTYEQYF
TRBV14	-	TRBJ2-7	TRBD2	TGTGCCAGCAGCCAAGTTTTGCGGGGGGGCAAGTTCGGGACCTACGAGCAGTACTTC	CASSQVLRGGKFGTYEQYF
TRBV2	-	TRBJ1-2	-	TGTGCCAGCAGTGAATCTTCTATAAGACAGCAACTCCGCTATGGCTACACCTTC	CASSESSIRQQLRYGYTF
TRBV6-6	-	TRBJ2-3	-	TGTGCCAGCAGTTACGCAAAGGGGTCAGATACGCAGTATTTT	CASSYAKGSDTQYF
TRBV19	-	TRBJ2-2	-	TGTGCCAGTAGTATACTAGCATCGGCCGGGGAGCTGTTTTTT	CASSILASAGELFF
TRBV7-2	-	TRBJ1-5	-	TGTGCCAGCAGCCCCTCCCCCGGGAGGGGTTCTCAGCCCCAGCATTTT	CASSPSPGRGSQPQHF
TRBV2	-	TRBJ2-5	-	TGTGCCAGCAGCCAGGGGTTCGGGAAGGCCCAGTACTTC	CASSQGFGKAQYF
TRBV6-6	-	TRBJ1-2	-	TGTGCCAGCAGCCCGGGAGGGGGGACTCGTTTCGATGGCTACACCTTC	CASSPGGGTRFDGYTF
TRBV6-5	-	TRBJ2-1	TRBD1	TGTGCCAGCAGCCGGGGACAGGGGGGAGTCAATGAGCAGTTCTTC	CASSRGQGGVNEQFF
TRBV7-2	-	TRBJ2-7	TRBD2	TGTGCCAGCAGCTTAGCGCAGTCTAGCGGGGGGGCGTACGAGCAGTACTTC	CASSLAQSSGGAYEQYF
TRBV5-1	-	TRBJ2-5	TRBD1	TGCGCCAGCAGCCAGGGACAGGGGGCCGCGATACAGTACTTC	CASSQGQGAAIQYF
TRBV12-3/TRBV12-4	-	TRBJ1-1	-	TGTGCCAGCAGTCGAACGAGGACTGAAGCTTTCTTT	CASSRTRTEAFF
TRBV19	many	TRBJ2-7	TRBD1	TGTGCCAGTAGTATGCCCGGGACAGGGAAATCCTACGAGCAGTACTTC	CASSMPGTGKSYEQYF
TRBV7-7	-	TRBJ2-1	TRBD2	TGTGCTAGCAGCTTAGGGACTAGCGGGAGCAATGAGCAGTTCTTC	CASSLGTSGSNEQFF
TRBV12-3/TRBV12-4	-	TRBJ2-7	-	TGTGCCAGCAGTTTTATGCAGACCTACGAGCAGTACTTC	CASSFMQTYEQYF
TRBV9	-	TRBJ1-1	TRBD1	TGTGCCAGCAGCGCCAGACAGGGAAGCACTGAAGCTTTCTTT	CASSARQGSTEAFF
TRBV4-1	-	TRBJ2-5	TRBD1	TGCGCCAGCAGCCGGGACAGCCAAGAGACCCAGTACTTC	CASSRDSQETQYF
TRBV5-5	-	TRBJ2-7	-	TGTGCCAGCAGCTTGGAGGACCCTGGAGGCGAGCAGTACTTC	CASSLEDPGGEQYF
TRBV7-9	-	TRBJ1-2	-	TGTGCCAGCAGCTTAGGGCCTTACTATGGCTACACCTTC	CASSLGPYYGYTF
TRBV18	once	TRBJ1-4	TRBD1	TGTGCCAGCTCCCAGGGGGCCGGGGAAAAACTGTTTTTT	CASSQGAGEKLFF
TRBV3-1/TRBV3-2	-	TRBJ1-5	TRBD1	TGTGCCAGCAGCGGGGGGACAGGGGGTCAGCCCCAGCATTTT	CASSGGTGGQPQHF
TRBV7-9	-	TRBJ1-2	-	TGTGCCAGCAGCCAAACAAGGGGAACTGAAATCTTTAACTATGGCTACACCTTC	CASSQTRGTEIFNYGYTF